Listed below are T cell receptor beta chains from one sample, sequenced in a study of blood T cell repertoires in COVID-19. Here immunoSEQ multiplex PCR was the method, and the copy in TCRdb shows in-frame clones only, minus some. Here the sample spans under 45,000 clones, 75% to 90% being singletons. Sequencing used peripheral blood. These receptors were collected from a man between 60 and 75 years old with active or convalescent COVID-19. The CDR3 runs from the conserved cysteine through the conserved F or W. A D gene is named only where the DNA matches it firmly. Part of the rows lack a size; the others show once, few, many or a class for expanded clones.

j_gene: TRBJ1-1; abundance: -; v_gene: TRBV9; d_gene: -; CDR3nt: TGTGCCAGCAGCCCCCGGATAGACAGGAACACTGAAGCTTTCTTT; CDR3aa: CASSPRIDRNTEAFF
j_gene: TRBJ1-5; abundance: once; v_gene: TRBV7-9; d_gene: -; CDR3nt: TGTGCCAGCAGCCGGGGCAATCAGCCCCAGCATTTT; CDR3aa: CASSRGNQPQHF
j_gene: TRBJ1-1; abundance: -; v_gene: TRBV28; d_gene: -; CDR3nt: TGTGCCAGCAGTTTATTCTACTCTTGGGGGGGGCCTAACACTGAAGCTTTCTTT; CDR3aa: CASSLFYSWGGPNTEAFF
j_gene: TRBJ1-6; abundance: -; v_gene: TRBV15; d_gene: TRBD1; CDR3nt: TGTGCCACCAGCAGAGTTGGCAGACAGGGAGGTTCACCCCTCCACTTT; CDR3aa: CATSRVGRQGGSPLHF
j_gene: TRBJ1-5; abundance: -; v_gene: TRBV4-2; d_gene: TRBD1; CDR3nt: TGTGCCAGCAGTCGACAGGGGGCCCGGTATAGCAATCAGCCCCAGCATTTT; CDR3aa: CASSRQGARYSNQPQHF
j_gene: TRBJ1-2; abundance: once; v_gene: TRBV4-3; d_gene: TRBD1; CDR3nt: TGCGCCAGCAGCCCTGGCAGACAGGGGTACGGCGGTGGCTACACCTTC; CDR3aa: CASSPGRQGYGGGYTF
j_gene: TRBJ1-2; abundance: -; v_gene: TRBV5-4; d_gene: TRBD1; CDR3nt: TGTGCCAGCACACCCGACAGGGGGCCATTCGAAGGCTACACCTTC; CDR3aa: CASTPDRGPFEGYTF
j_gene: TRBJ2-1; abundance: -; v_gene: TRBV19; d_gene: TRBD2; CDR3nt: TGTGCCAGTACCGATATAGCGGGAGGGGTCTCCAATGAGCAGTTCTTC; CDR3aa: CASTDIAGGVSNEQFF
j_gene: TRBJ1-5; abundance: -; v_gene: TRBV19; d_gene: -; CDR3nt: TGTGCCAGTCTTCAGGGAAATGGGCAGCCCCAGCATTTT; CDR3aa: CASLQGNGQPQHF
j_gene: TRBJ1-2; abundance: -; v_gene: TRBV27; d_gene: -; CDR3nt: TGTGCCAGCAGTTTCGATGGCTACACCTTC; CDR3aa: CASSFDGYTF
j_gene: TRBJ2-1; abundance: -; v_gene: TRBV27; d_gene: -; CDR3nt: TGTGCCAGCAGCCTTACCCTGTCGGGGAACAATGAGCAGTTCTTC; CDR3aa: CASSLTLSGNNEQFF